A selection of T cell receptor beta chains follows, all from one sample in a study of T cell repertoires in cytomegalovirus infection. TCRdb reanalysed the reads using MiXCR and keeps one entry per CDR3 protein. Of 570,000 or so distinct CDR3 sequences detected, roughly 42% appear once; the ten largest clones hold about 48%. These receptors' targets are unknown. The source material was cultured PBMCs, sampled from culture after CMV antigen stimulation. The receptors were sampled from a human donor in good health (CMV status not recorded). Some clones in this sample may be carry-over from other donors' samples. CDR3s include the opening cysteine and the closing phenylalanine or tryptophan. Each record gives: V gene, clone size, D gene, J gene, CDR3 DNA, CDR3 protein. The D gene is left open where the match is weak. Size is omitted from some rows. Given values are once, few, many or a class for expanded clones.

>TRBV19|-|TRBD1|TRBJ2-7
TGTGCCAGTAGTATAGGACAGGGGTTCGACGAGCAGTACTTC
CASSIGQGFDEQYF
>TRBV14|-|-|TRBJ1-3
TGTGCCAGCAGCCAAGTTTCCCTGCGGGGAAGAAGCTCTGGAAACACCATATATTTT
CASSQVSLRGRSSGNTIYF
>TRBV10-3|once|-|TRBJ1-1
TGTGCCATCGGCCTACAGGGGAACACTGAAGCTTTCTTT
CAIGLQGNTEAFF
>TRBV7-8|-|-|TRBJ2-5
TGTGCCAGCAGCGAAACCTTTGAACGAGAGACCCAGTACTTC
CASSETFERETQYF
>TRBV4-3|-|TRBD1|TRBJ2-2
TGCGCCAGCAGCCAAGATCTCCACAGGGGGGACACCGGGGAGCTGTTTTTT
CASSQDLHRGDTGELFF
>TRBV4-1|-|-|TRBJ2-1
TGCGCCAGCAGCCGGATGGGACTCAATGAGCAGTTCTTC
CASSRMGLNEQFF
>TRBV7-9|-|TRBD1|TRBJ1-5
TGTGCCAGCAGTCCAGGGGGGGGCAGCAATCAGCCCCAGCATTTT
CASSPGGGSNQPQHF
>TRBV7-6|few|-|TRBJ2-3
TGTGCCAGCAGCTTAGCGAACATTTTAGATACGCAGTATTTT
CASSLANILDTQYF
>TRBV10-3|-|TRBD1|TRBJ1-2
TGTGCCATCAGTGATCGGCGGACAGGGGGCGTCTATGGCTACACCTTC
CAISDRRTGGVYGYTF
>TRBV15|-|TRBD2|TRBJ2-2
TGTGCCACCAGCAGCGGGACTAGCGACACCGGGGAGCTGTTTTTT
CATSSGTSDTGELFF
>TRBV11-2|few|TRBD2|TRBJ2-7
TGTGCCAGCAGCTTCCCTAGCGGGAGGGCCGCCTACGAGCAGTACTTC
CASSFPSGRAAYEQYF
>TRBV7-2|few|-|TRBJ2-2
TGTGCCAGCAGCCCAGAGGGGTCGGGGCAGGACTACACCGGGGAGCTGTTTTTT
CASSPEGSGQDYTGELFF
>TRBV28|few|-|TRBJ2-7
TGTGCCAGCAGCCAACTAGGACGGTACGAGCAGTACTTC
CASSQLGRYEQYF
>TRBV6-2/TRBV6-3|-|TRBD2|TRBJ2-7
TGTGCCAGCCGGAAAAACTTAGGGGCTAGCGGATCCTACGAGCAGTACTTC
CASRKNLGASGSYEQYF
>TRBV7-9|-|-|TRBJ2-2
TGTGCCAGCAAACGCCCGGCGGACGGGGAGCTGTTTTTT
CASKRPADGELFF
>TRBV11-2|-|-|TRBJ2-5
TGTGCCAGCAGCTTAATTCCTATAGGGGGGGAGACCCAGTACTTC
CASSLIPIGGETQYF
>TRBV20-1|-|-|TRBJ2-2
TGCAGTGCTAGAATAGCGGCGAACACCGGGGAGCTGTTTTTT
CSARIAANTGELFF
>TRBV20-1|few|-|TRBJ2-2
TGCAGTGCTTTACGCAGGGACACCGGGGAGCTGTTTTTT
CSALRRDTGELFF
>TRBV4-1|few|TRBD1|TRBJ2-2
TGCGCCAGCAGCACGACAGGGGCCGGGGAGCTGTTTTTT
CASSTTGAGELFF
>TRBV25-1|few|-|TRBJ2-4
TGTGCCAGCAGGGACCAAAGTAGTAACATTCAGTACTTC
CASRDQSSNIQYF
>TRBV7-2|many|-|TRBJ1-5
TGTGCCAGCAGCTTAGGATCCGCGGGATGGGATCAGCCCCAGCATTTT
CASSLGSAGWDQPQHF
>TRBV20-1|-|TRBD2|TRBJ2-1
TGCAGTGCTAGCAGGGGACTAGCACAATACAATGAGCAGTTCTTC
CSASRGLAQYNEQFF
>TRBV10-3|-|TRBD1|TRBJ1-6
TGTGCCATCGGGGAGCTCCAGGGGGCGCCCCTCCACTTT
CAIGELQGAPLHF
>TRBV7-2|-|-|TRBJ2-7
TGTGCCAGCAGCCCGGTCATACAGACCTACGAGCAGTACTTC
CASSPVIQTYEQYF
>TRBV10-3|-|-|TRBJ2-3
TGTGCCATCAGTGGGTCAGATGGTACGCAGTATTTT
CAISGSDGTQYF
>TRBV12-3/TRBV12-4|few|-|TRBJ2-7
TGTGCCAGCAGTTTCGGGGTGGAGCAGTACTTC
CASSFGVEQYF
>TRBV12-3/TRBV12-4|-|-|TRBJ2-7
TGTGCCAGCAGTCCTTGGGCGCGCTCCTACGAGCAGTACTTC
CASSPWARSYEQYF
>TRBV7-2|few|-|TRBJ1-2
TGTGCCAGCAGCTTTCACTATGGCTACACCTTC
CASSFHYGYTF
>TRBV29-1|-|TRBD2|TRBJ2-3
TGCAGCGTTGGAAGCGGGGGGAGCACAGATACGCAGTATTTT
CSVGSGGSTDTQYF
>TRBV20-1|few|-|TRBJ2-1
TGCAGTGCTTCTTACAATGAGCAGTTCTTC
CSASYNEQFF
>TRBV19|-|-|TRBJ2-3
TGTGCCAGTAACGAACGGGGGCTGATCACAGATACGCAGTATTTT
CASNERGLITDTQYF
>TRBV28|-|TRBD2|TRBJ2-7
TGTGCCAGCAGTTCTTTAGCGGGGGGGCCTCATGAGCAGTACTTC
CASSSLAGGPHEQYF
>TRBV20-1|-|-|TRBJ2-4
TGCAGTGCTATTGACCGGGAAGGGGCCAAAAACATTCAGTACTTC
CSAIDREGAKNIQYF
>TRBV24-1|-|TRBD2|TRBJ2-5
TGTGCCACCAGTGGCCGAAACCTAGCGGGAGGATGGGAGACCCAGTACTTC
CATSGRNLAGGWETQYF
>TRBV6-1|-|-|TRBJ1-2
TGTGCCAGCAGTGTGGTAGGGAGGAGCTATGGCTACACCTTC
CASSVVGRSYGYTF
>TRBV7-9|few|TRBD1|TRBJ2-7
TGTGCCAGCAGCCCGGACAGGGGGCCCACCTACGAGCAGTACTTC
CASSPDRGPTYEQYF
>TRBV7-8|-|TRBD1|TRBJ1-5
TGTGCCAGCAGCCCAGGGACAGGGATGGGCAATCAGCCCCAGCATTTT
CASSPGTGMGNQPQHF
>TRBV7-2|few|-|TRBJ1-2
TGTGCCAGCAGCTCCACGAAACAGGGTTGGGGCGGCTATGGCTACACCTTC
CASSSTKQGWGGYGYTF
>TRBV7-8|few|-|TRBJ2-1
TGTGCCAGCAGCTTAATGACTTATCCCTACAATGAGCAGTTCTTC
CASSLMTYPYNEQFF
>TRBV19|once|-|TRBJ1-1
TGTGCCAGTAGTGGCTCCGCAGCCCACACTGAAGCTTTCTTT
CASSGSAAHTEAFF
>TRBV4-1|few|TRBD2|TRBJ2-3
TGTGCCAGCAGCCTTGAGCGGGGGGGCCCAGATACGCAGTATTTT
CASSLERGGPDTQYF
>TRBV12-3/TRBV12-4|few|-|TRBJ2-3
TGTGCCAGCAGTTTCGCGCCCACAAGCACAGATACGCAGTATTTT
CASSFAPTSTDTQYF
>TRBV7-9|-|-|TRBJ1-1
TGTGCCAGCAGCGCCCCCCGGGACGGGCAATTTGAAGCTTTCTTT
CASSAPRDGQFEAFF
>TRBV20-1|few|-|TRBJ1-2
TGCAGTGCTAGAGAGAGGGAGACTAACTATGGCTACACCTTC
CSARERETNYGYTF
>TRBV4-3|-|-|TRBJ2-1
TGCGCCAGCAGCCAAGAGACCCGACGGTCTGCGAACGACTACAATGAGCAGTTCTTC
CASSQETRRSANDYNEQFF
>TRBV5-4|-|-|TRBJ2-3
TGTGCCAGCAGCTTAAGGGCCGGCATGACCCCAGATACGCAGTATTTT
CASSLRAGMTPDTQYF
>TRBV5-4|-|-|TRBJ2-1
TGTGCCAGCAGCTTGCGGGAGGAGCAGTTCTTC
CASSLREEQFF
>TRBV7-8|-|-|TRBJ1-2
TGTGCCAGCAGCTTTTACAGGGCGAAGGCGAGATTGAGCTACACCTTC
CASSFYRAKARLSYTF
>TRBV19|-|TRBD2|TRBJ2-3
TGTGCCAGTACCCCGGGACTACGGAGCGATACGCAGTATTTT
CASTPGLRSDTQYF
>TRBV7-9|few|-|TRBJ2-7
TGTGCCAGCAGCTTGACCGGTGGTCTCCCCTACGAGCAGTACTTC
CASSLTGGLPYEQYF
>TRBV12-3/TRBV12-4|-|-|TRBJ1-2
TGTGCCAGCAGGCCCCGACGGACGGGGATGTCTAACTATGGCTACACCTTC
CASRPRRTGMSNYGYTF
>TRBV11-2|-|-|TRBJ2-5
TGTGCCAGCAGCTTCCTGCCTGGATGGGAGACCCAGTACTTC
CASSFLPGWETQYF
>TRBV11-2|-|TRBD1|TRBJ2-3
TGTGCCAGCAGCCCCAGAGGGGACAGGGTAACAGATACGCAGTATTTT
CASSPRGDRVTDTQYF
>TRBV3-1|-|-|TRBJ2-1
TGTGCCAGCAGCCAACCTGCGCGGGAGCAGTTCTTC
CASSQPAREQFF
>TRBV5-3|-|-|TRBJ2-5
TGTGCCACACTTATTGGCACTAGCCAAGTTTCCGAGACCCAGTACTTC
CATLIGTSQVSETQYF